One and the same sample provided the 27 T cell receptor beta chains below, sequenced in a study of T cell repertoires in cytomegalovirus infection. TCRdb re-derived calls from the reads in MiXCR, one entry per CDR3 protein. This sample has more than 65,000 distinct CDR3 sequences, with approximately 46% found just once. Antigen specificity for these receptors is unknown. Sequenced material: CD8+ T cells from cultured PBMCs, taken from culture after CMV antigen stimulation. All receptors derive from a human donor in good health (CMV status not recorded). Some clones in this sample may be carry-over from other donors' samples.

As concerns this clonotype: Here the CDR3 omits its conserved ending phenylalanine or tryptophan, so a read error is the likely source. The V call is TRBV14, the J call TRBJ2-5; TRBD1 is a possible D gene (6 bases). The germline CDR1 and CDR2 sequences are SGHDN and FVKESK. The CDR3 consists of 15 residues. Between the trimmed V and J ends, which lost 2 bases and 4 bases, there was a span of 14 bases. The CDR3 is CASSQRTGRLETQYL. The CDR3 DNA follows: TGTGCCAGCAGCCAAAGAACAGGGAGACTAGAGACCCAGTACTTA.

This sequence joins TRBV15 and TRBJ1-2; weak D call: TRBD1 (5 bases). CDR3 length equals 17 residues. V shed 0 bases and J shed 4 bases, with 18 bases lying between them. The germline V gene has CDR1 LNHNV and CDR2 YYDKDF (reference sequence). This CDR3 is CATSRDDRPLDGYGYTF. In DNA form, the CDR3 reads TGTGCCACCAGCAGAGACGACAGACCCCTGGACGGCTATGGCTACACCTTC.

The V call is TRBV12-3 or TRBV12-4, the J call TRBJ2-4; weak D call: TRBD2 (6 bases). With 6 bases removed from V and 1 base from J, the gap between germline ends came to 13 bases. The CDR3 contains 15 residues. The CDR3 DNA reads as TGTGCCAGCAGGCGGGACCGGGCGGCCAAAAACATTCAGTACTTC. This gives the protein CASRRDRAAKNIQYF.

This chain uses TRBV7-9 with TRBJ2-1; 9 bases map to TRBD2. The trim removed 2 bases at V and 3 bases at J, leaving 5 bases unmatched. The CDR3 sequence is 16 residues long. The V gene's germline CDR1 is SEHNR and CDR2 FQNEAQ (reference sequence). The CDR3 DNA is TGTGCCAGCAGCTTATTGGGGACTAGCAGCTACAATGAGCAGTTCTTC. Translated, it gives CASSLLGTSSYNEQFF.

At least ten counts were recorded for this clonotype. V and J are TRBV28 and TRBJ2-1; D is possibly TRBD1 (5 bases). Germline CDR1 reads MDHEN; CDR2 reads SYDVKM. V was cut by 4 bases and J by 3 bases, with 22 bases left in between. The CDR3 contains 18 residues. The CDR3 DNA reads as TGTGCCAGCAGTTCCCCAGGTCCGACAGCCTCTAACTACAATGAGCAGTTCTTC. Its translation: CASSSPGPTASNYNEQFF.

This clonotype was detected only a few times. The chain carries TRBV12-3 or TRBV12-4 and TRBJ1-1; a weak D match, TRBD1 (5 bases). V was cut by 3 bases and J by 4 bases, with 12 bases left in between. The CDR3 contains 14 residues. CDR3 sequence: CASSFSGKGTEAFF. Written as DNA, the CDR3 is TGTGCCAGCAGTTTTTCAGGGAAGGGCACTGAAGCTTTCTTT.

This clonotype was recorded once. CDR3 in DNA: TGTGCCATCTCGAGTCCTGCGGGAGGCTCCTACAATGAGCAGTTCTTC. Encoded protein: CAISSPAGGSYNEQFF. This chain connects TRBV10-3 to TRBJ2-1; 8 bases align to TRBD2. J was trimmed by 0 bases and V by 8 bases; bases with no gene match: 9. This CDR3 contains 16 residues. Germline lookup yields CDR1 ENHRY and CDR2 SYGVKD.

The chain carries TRBV10-2 and TRBJ1-1, with TRBD1 matching 9 bases. Trimming at V came to 0 bases and at J to 1 base, leaving 6 bases not matched to a gene. Germline loops: CDR1 WSHSY, CDR2 SAAADI. This CDR3 spans 17 amino acids. The CDR3 reads CASSESHTGGANTEAFF. The CDR3 coding sequence is TGCGCCAGCAGTGAGTCTCATACAGGGGGCGCGAACACTGAAGCTTTCTTT.

This chain links TRBV27 with TRBJ2-3; 7 bases are a match to TRBD2. Trimming took 1 base from V and 0 from J; bases not matched to a gene: 1. This CDR3 region has 15 residues. The V gene's germline CDR1 is MNHEY and CDR2 SMNVEV (reference sequence). The CDR3 here is CASSLLRGSTDTQYF. Here the CDR3 DNA reads TGTGCCAGCAGTTTATTGCGGGGGAGCACAGATACGCAGTATTTT.

The rearrangement uses TRBV7-9 and TRBJ1-4; possible D gene TRBD1, 5 bases. The V end was cut by 1 base, the J end by 6 bases, with 21 bases between. CDR1 is SEHNR and CDR2 is FQNEAQ in the germline V gene (reference sequence). This CDR3 comprises 18 residues. For the CDR3, the DNA is TGTGCCAGCAGCTTAGGGGACTTAAACTACCTGGGGGATGAAAAACTGTTTTTT. Its protein is CASSLGDLNYLGDEKLFF.

This clonotype was counted once. This may stem from a read error, because a much larger clone lies one nucleotide away. The CDR3 sequence: CASSLGAQGRRQETQYF. The CDR3 nucleotides are TGTGCCAGCAGCTTAGGGGCGCAGGGAAGGCGGCAAGAGACCCAGTACTTC. V gene TRBV7-2 combines with J gene TRBJ2-5; D is possibly TRBD1 (5 bases). The CDR3 consists of 17 residues. The germline V gene encodes CDR1 SGHTA and CDR2 FQGNSA. V lost 1 base and J lost 2, with 17 bases in between. Looking up the rest from reference TRBV7-2 and TRBJ2-5 gives the full variable domain: GAGVSQSPSNKVTEKGKDVELRCDPISGHTALYWYRQSLGQGLEFLIYFQGNSAPDKSGLPSDRFSAERTGGSVSTLTIQRTQQEDSAVYLCASSLGAQGRRQETQYFGPGTRLLVL.

This clonotype came up a few times. The chain carries TRBV6-1 and TRBJ1-3, with a weak D call TRBD1 (6 bases). Trimming stripped 5 bases from V and 4 bases from J, with 12 bases between. CDR1 and CDR2 from the germline V gene are MNHNS and SASEGT. The length of the CDR3 is 14 residues. The CDR3 protein is CASSTDSLGNTIYF. Written as DNA, the CDR3 is TGTGCCAGCAGTACGGACAGCCTCGGAAACACCATATATTTT.

A few counts support this clonotype. The chain employs TRBV27 and TRBJ1-1, with a weak D call TRBD1 (6 bases). V shed 6 bases and J shed 4 bases, with 9 bases lying between them. The CDR3 covers 12 residues. Per the germline V gene, CDR1 is MNHEY and CDR2 is SMNVEV (reference sequence). CDR3 nucleotides: TGTGCCAGCAGCAGGGGTGGCACTGAAGCTTTCTTT. It translates to CASSRGGTEAFF.

This clonotype has only one observation. This chain links TRBV30 with TRBJ1-2, with 8 positions matching TRBD1. V lost 3 bases, J lost 4 bases, and 7 bases stayed unmatched. The germline gives CDR1 GTSNPN, CDR2 SVGIG (reference sequence). This CDR3 region has 14 residues. CDR3 residues: CAWSAGTGSYGYTF. The CDR3 nucleotides read TGTGCCTGGAGCGCGGGGACAGGAAGCTATGGCTACACCTTC. Full variable domain (missing parts from reference TRBV30 and TRBJ1-2): SQTIHQWPATLVQPVGSPLSLECTVEGTSNPNLYWYRQAAGRGLQLLFYSVGIGQISSEVPQNLSASRPQDRQFILSSKKLLLSDSGFYLCAWSAGTGSYGYTFGSGTRLTVV.

The chain employs TRBV27 and TRBJ1-2, with 7 positions matching TRBD1. J lost 1 base, V lost 6 bases, and 2 bases had no gene match. Per germline, CDR1 MNHEY and CDR2 SMNVEV (reference sequence). This CDR3 is 13 amino acids long. CDR3 sequence reads: CASRSGGNYGYTF. CDR3 sequence (DNA): TGTGCCAGCAGATCAGGGGGTAACTATGGCTACACCTTC.

The gene calls are TRBV2 and TRBJ1-5; D is perhaps TRBD1 (6 bases). Trimming took off 1 base at V and 7 bases at J, with 17 bases between the two ends. Germline values: CDR1 SNHLY, CDR2 FYNNEI. The CDR3 totals 16 residues. In nucleotides, the CDR3 is TGTGCCAGCAGTGAAGGAGGAGGAGCAGGGGAACAGCCCCAGCATTTT. Translation: CASSEGGGAGEQPQHF.

The CDR3 DNA follows: TGTGCCATCAGTGAGTCTCAGGGACCCACCGGGGAGCTGTTTTTT. Protein product: CAISESQGPTGELFF. This rearrangement joins TRBV10-3 to TRBJ2-2; D possibly matches TRBD1 or TRBD2 (5 bases each). The CDR3 consists of 15 residues. V was clipped by 0 bases and J by 4 bases, with 9 bases between them. Germline V lookup: CDR1 ENHRY, CDR2 SYGVKD.

This sequence joins TRBV7-8 and TRBJ2-7, with 10 bases matching TRBD2. The CDR3 sequence is 13 residues long. In germline, CDR1 is SGHVS, CDR2 FQNEAQ. The CDR3 nucleotides read TGTGCTGTAGCGGGGGGAAGCTCCTACGAGCAGTACTTC. Its protein is CAVAGGSSYEQYF.

Many counts were recorded for this clonotype. The genes are TRBV7-8 and TRBJ2-1; a possible D gene is TRBD2 (6 bases). V was pared by 4 bases and J by 5 bases, with 15 bases between. The CDR3 extends over 15 amino acids. Per the germline V gene, CDR1 is SGHVS and CDR2 is FQNEAQ. CDR3 in amino acids: CASSSRVGGDNEQFF. The CDR3 DNA sequence: TGTGCCAGCAGCTCCAGAGTAGGAGGGGACAATGAGCAGTTCTTC.

In regard to this clonotype: The junction departs from germline at one end; a sequencing error may be responsible. This rearrangement joins TRBV25-1 to TRBJ1-4; the D is unclear. Germline-derived CDR1 and CDR2 are MGHDK and SYGVNS. The CDR3 extends over 12 amino acids. The CDR3 coding sequence is TGTGCCAGCAGACGAGGTCAAGAGAAACAGCTTTTT. Amino acid sequence: CASRRGQEKQLF.

CDR3 loop: CASSYRPPRENIQYF. CDR3 sequence (DNA): TGCGCCAGCAGCTACCGACCGCCTAGGGAAAACATTCAGTACTTC. V gene TRBV4-1 combines with J gene TRBJ2-4; D is undetermined. This CDR3 region has 15 residues. From germline, CDR1 is MGHRA and CDR2 YSYEKL. Trimming took 5 bases from V and 5 from J, leaving 16 bases between them.

The chain employs TRBV7-2 and TRBJ2-5, with a possible D match to TRBD2 (5 bases). V lost 2 bases to trimming and J lost 4 bases, with 14 bases between them. Per the germline V gene, CDR1 is SGHTA and CDR2 is FQGNSA. The CDR3 is 15 residues long. The CDR3 sequence: CASSLPSGARETQYF. The CDR3 DNA is TGTGCCAGCAGCTTACCAAGCGGCGCTCGAGAGACCCAGTACTTC.

This clonotype was seen a few times. This CDR3 is CASSYGTRQAGELFF. The DNA of the CDR3 is TGTGCCAGCAGTTACGGGACTAGGCAGGCCGGGGAGCTGTTTTTT. The gene calls are TRBV6-2 or TRBV6-3 and TRBJ2-2, with 8 bases matching TRBD2. The trim removed 2 bases at V and 6 bases at J, leaving 5 bases unmatched. The length of the CDR3 is 15 residues. Germline CDR1 MNHEY, CDR2 SVGEGT.

The CDR3 is CASSSGGEKPYEQYF. CDR3 nucleotides: TGTGCCAGCAGCTCCGGGGGGGAGAAGCCCTACGAGCAGTACTTC. This chain uses TRBV7-4 with TRBJ2-7; TRBD2 agrees at 8 bases. V gave up 4 bases and J gave up 2 bases; unmatched junction bases: 7. This CDR3 contains 15 residues. Germline loops: CDR1 SGHVT, CDR2 SQSDAQ.

This rearrangement joins TRBV4-2 to TRBJ2-6; 9 nucleotides align to TRBD2. Germline CDR1 is LGHNA and CDR2 is YNFKEQ. This CDR3 spans 19 amino acids. Trimming at V came to 1 base and at J to 0 bases, leaving 7 bases not matched to a gene. The CDR3, as DNA: TGTGCCAGCAGCCAAGCCGGACTAGCGATATTCTCTGGGGCCAACGTCCTGACTTTC. Amino acid sequence: CASSQAGLAIFSGANVLTF.

The J gene is TRBJ1-6, the V gene TRBV27; a possible D gene is TRBD1 (5 bases). This CDR3 is built from 14 residues. Trimming pared 6 bases from V and 5 bases from J, leaving 11 bases between. The germline CDR1 and CDR2 sequences are MNHEY and SMNVEV (reference sequence). CDR3 loop: CASSPGTHNSPLHF. The CDR3 nucleotides are TGTGCCAGCAGCCCAGGGACTCATAATTCACCCCTCCACTTT.

There are a few counts of this clonotype. The chain combines TRBV27 with TRBJ2-7; TRBD2 might be the D (5 bases). This CDR3 comprises 13 residues. The V end lost 5 bases, the J end lost 3 bases, and 11 bases lay between the germline ends. Germline V CDR1 and CDR2: MNHEY, SMNVEV (reference sequence). CDR3 sequence reads: CASSLRGVYEQYF. Here the CDR3 DNA reads TGTGCCAGCAGTCTTCGGGGTGTCTACGAGCAGTACTTC.